The T cell receptor beta chain under discussion was sequenced for a study of CD8+ T cells in alopecia areata. Study-wide results and caveats: Tissue-resident alphabeta T cells belonging to normal skin likewise get sequenced within scalp specimens. Clonality in lesional scalp, especially alopecia totalis/universalis, exceeded that of normal scalp.

This clone was seen only a few times. What it binds is not known. This CDR3 is 11 amino acids long. V was trimmed by 4 bases and J by 4 bases, leaving 5 bases between them. Germline V CDR1 and CDR2: SQVTM, ANQGSEA. Extraction and reverse transcription of RNA yielded cDNA as the sequencing template. Clones were sequenced by immunoSEQ multiplex PCR, and TCRdb holds only the in-frame ones, with some missing. This sample yields about 120,000 clones, of which 40% to 55% are seen a single time; 10% to 13% belongs to the top ten. Samples from alopecia areata patients were lesional scalp punch biopsies and peripheral blood.

The sample taken for sequencing was NKG2D-low CD8+ T cells sorted from blood. This sequence originates from a human donor with alopecia areata. The chain recombines TRBV29-1 with TRBJ2-1; unclear D gene. The CDR3 spells CSVGGYNEQFF. CDR3 coding DNA: TGCAGCGTTGGTGGGTACAATGAGCAGTTCTTC.